A selection of T cell receptor beta chains follows, all from one sample in a study of cytomegalovirus exposure and HLA in healthy donors. The method was immunoSEQ multiplex PCR; TCRdb's version includes in-frame clones alone and lacks a portion of them. The sample carries about 180,000 clones, roughly 78% recorded once. The specimen was PBMCs. These receptors originate from a woman aged 25 to 39 in good health and CMV-seronegative. The CDR3 runs from the conserved cysteine through the conserved F or W. The D gene is left open where the match is weak. Expanded clones are given a class, and other clones once, few, many or no size at all.

TRBJ1-2 | TRBV21-1 | - | - | CASSLNLHGYTF | TGTGCCAGCAGCCTCAACTTGCATGGCTACACCTTC
TRBJ2-7 | TRBV4-1 | TRBD1 | - | CASSPGTGVYEQYF | TGCGCCAGCAGCCCTGGGACAGGCGTCTACGAGCAGTACTTC
TRBJ1-2 | TRBV10-3 | - | few | CAISEDSYYGYTF | TGTGCCATCAGTGAGGACAGCTACTATGGCTACACCTTC
TRBJ2-7 | TRBV6-5 | - | - | CASRLVGGEQYF | TGTGCCAGCAGACTGGTGGGGGGAGAGCAGTACTTC
TRBJ2-7 | TRBV6-1 | - | - | CASGRAGNSYEQYF | TGTGCCAGCGGACGGGCAGGGAATTCCTACGAGCAGTACTTC
TRBJ2-5 | TRBV27 | TRBD2 | - | CASSPLGAGGPETQYF | TGTGCCAGCAGTCCCCTTGGAGCGGGGGGGCCCGAGACCCAGTACTTC
TRBJ1-2 | TRBV7-9 | - | few | CASSPRTDGYTF | TGTGCCAGCAGCCCCAGGACTGATGGCTACACCTTC
TRBJ1-2 | TRBV2 | - | - | CASSARGFYGYTF | TGTGCCAGCAGTGCTAGAGGGTTCTATGGCTACACCTTC
TRBJ2-7 | TRBV6-5 | - | - | CASSYSSGEQYF | TGTGCCAGCAGTTACTCATCGGGAGAGCAGTACTTC
TRBJ1-6 | TRBV7-9 | - | once | CASSFSGNRASPLHF | TGTGCCAGCAGCTTCTCCGGAAACAGGGCTTCACCCCTCCACTTT
TRBJ2-7 | TRBV9 | - | - | CASSVGTSGEQYF | TGTGCCAGCAGCGTAGGGACCTCGGGGGAGCAGTACTTC
TRBJ2-1 | TRBV9 | TRBD2 | - | CASSGMTSGGANEQFF | TGTGCCAGCAGCGGAATGACTAGCGGGGGGGCAAATGAGCAGTTCTTC
TRBJ2-2 | TRBV30 | TRBD2 | once | CAWSNRRGVGGELFF | TGTGCCTGGAGCAACCGTCGGGGGGTTGGCGGGGAGCTGTTTTTT
TRBJ1-4 | TRBV19 | TRBD1 | - | CASRLGTGEKLFF | TGTGCCAGTAGGCTGGGGACAGGGGAAAAACTGTTTTTT